What follows are 8 T cell receptor beta chains derived from one specimen sequenced in a study of cytomegalovirus exposure and HLA in healthy donors. In the PCR, 60 Vbeta and 13 Jbeta primers were used. TCRdb keeps only in-frame clones here, not all; method: immunoSEQ multiplex PCR. The sample shows fewer than 200,000 clones, 65% to 85% of them seen only once. Sequences were obtained from PBMCs. These receptors were collected from a young woman in good health and CMV-seropositive.

J is TRBJ1-1 and V is TRBV11-2, with 8 bases aligning to TRBD1. The germline V gene has CDR1 SGHAT and CDR2 FQNNGV. The CDR3 runs to 15 residues. V shed 3 bases and J 4 bases; nucleotides not matched to a gene: 7. The CDR3 region is CASSFGQGAPTEAFF. The DNA for the CDR3 is TGTGCCAGCAGCTTCGGGCAGGGGGCGCCCACTGAAGCTTTCTTT. The whole variable domain, remainder taken from reference TRBV11-2 and TRBJ1-1, is EAGVAQSPRYKIIEKRQSVAFWCNPISGHATLYWYQQILGQGPKLLIQFQNNGVVDDSQLPKDRFSAERLKGVDSTLKIQPAKLEDSAVYLCASSFGQGAPTEAFFGQGTRLTVV.

The chain has TRBV2 and TRBJ2-1; 7 bases line up with TRBD2. The CDR3 contains 15 residues. Looked up from germline, CDR1 is SNHLY and CDR2 is FYNNEI. Germline trimming cut 4 bases from V and 2 bases from J; bases unmatched to any gene: 5. DNA for the CDR3: TGTGCCAGCAGTGTCGTGGGGGGGACCTACAATGAGCAGTTCTTC. As protein: CASSVVGGTYNEQFF.

The chain links TRBV4-1 to TRBJ2-2, with D unresolved. V lost 1 base to trimming and J lost 3 bases, with 18 bases between them. Germline V gene sequence: CDR1 MGHRA, CDR2 YSYEKL. The CDR3 totals 18 residues. CDR3 bases: TGCGCCAGCAGCCAAGTATCCCCACAACCTTATGACACCGGGGAGCTGTTTTTT. Encoded protein: CASSQVSPQPYDTGELFF.

The J gene is TRBJ1-4, the V gene TRBV9, with TRBD1 identical over 9 bases. Germline V gene lookup returns CDR1 SGDLS and CDR2 YYNGEE. The CDR3 totals 14 residues. V dropped 1 base and J dropped 7; count of bases not matched to a gene: 2. CDR3 in DNA: TGTGCCAGCAGCGTAACAGGGGGCGGTGAAAAACTGTTTTTT. Residues: CASSVTGGGEKLFF.

The chain links TRBV7-2 to TRBJ2-7; D is possibly TRBD2 (6 bases). V lost 3 bases to trimming and J lost 2 bases, with 14 bases between them. The CDR3 has 15 amino acids. The V gene's germline CDR1 is SGHTA and CDR2 FQGNSA. The CDR3 spells CASSFVAADPYEQYF. The CDR3 DNA is TGTGCCAGCAGCTTCGTAGCGGCGGACCCCTACGAGCAGTACTTC.

The chain links TRBV5-1 to TRBJ1-6; 8 bases fit TRBD1. V trimming: 5 bases; J trimming: 8 bases; junction bases outside the gene matches: 6. CDR1 and CDR2 from the germline V gene are SGHRS and YFSETQ. The CDR3 length is 14 residues. CDR3 bases: TGCGCCAGCAGAGGACAGGGTGTGGATTCACCCCTCCACTTT. Translated: CASRGQGVDSPLHF.

V and J are TRBV19 and TRBJ1-1; D might be TRBD1 (5 bases). CDR3 length equals 12 residues. The germline V gene encodes CDR1 LNHDA and CDR2 SQIVND (reference sequence). With 2 bases removed from V and 11 bases from J, the gap between germline ends came to 12 bases. The CDR3 bases are TGTGCCAGTAGTATACTCCAGGGTGATGCTTTCTTT. This gives the protein CASSILQGDAFF.

This clone was detected only a few times. This chain connects TRBV5-1 to TRBJ1-1; D not resolved. Trimming removed 7 bases from V and 4 bases from J, with 23 bases in between. In germline, CDR1 is SGHRS, CDR2 YFSETQ. The CDR3 is 16 residues long. DNA for the CDR3: TGCGCCAGCGCCCCTGTCGGGAACGTATATCGCACTGAAGCTTTCTTT. Its translation: CASAPVGNVYRTEAFF.